These 16 T cell receptor beta chains were sequenced from one sample in a study of cytomegalovirus exposure and HLA in healthy donors. The PCR used 60 Vbeta and 13 Jbeta primers. Profiled with immunoSEQ multiplex PCR; TCRdb holds only in-frame clones, not every one. The sample has over 85,000 clones, roughly 83% seen once. The sample comprised PBMCs. All receptors derive from a man in his forties in good health and CMV-seronegative.

In regard to this clone: An end of the junction differs from the germline gene, which may be a read error. The same CDR3 also results from other DNA sequences found in this sample. The chain combines TRBV30 with TRBJ2-3, with 11 bases lining up with TRBD2. The CDR3 runs 16 residues. The germline CDR1 and CDR2 sequences are GTSNPN and SVGIG (reference sequence). The CDR3, as DNA: TGCGCCTGGAGTGTAGGAATAGCGGGGGGGTCAGATACGCAGTATTTT. Translated, it gives CAWSVGIAGGSDTQYF.

This sequence joins TRBV5-4 and TRBJ1-1; 7 nucleotides agree with TRBD1. Unmatched junction bases numbered 3, after V lost 0 bases and J lost 4 bases. Per the germline V gene, CDR1 is SGHNT and CDR2 is YYREEE (reference sequence). This CDR3 spans 14 amino acids. CDR3 sequence (DNA): TGTGCCAGCAGCTTGGTAGGGGGCGTCACTGAAGCTTTCTTT. Translating gives CASSLVGGVTEAFF.

The chain has TRBV4-1 and TRBJ2-3; D remains unclear. The CDR3 has 15 residues. Trimming shortened V by 4 bases and J by 1 base, and 12 bases separated the two germline ends. Germline CDR1 is MGHRA and CDR2 is YSYEKL. CDR3 nucleotide sequence: TGCGCCAGCAGCCCCCATATGTCGGGCACAGATACGCAGTATTTT. Translated, it gives CASSPHMSGTDTQYF.

V is TRBV9 and J is TRBJ2-7, with 12 bases matching TRBD2. Losses at the gene ends were 4 bases for V and 6 bases for J; bases not matched to a gene: 8. Germline V gene lookup returns CDR1 SGDLS and CDR2 YYNGEE. The CDR3 contains 15 residues. The CDR3 reads CASSLTSGGRFEQYF. CDR3 DNA: TGTGCCAGCAGCCTTACTAGCGGGGGGCGTTTCGAGCAGTACTTC.

The chain carries TRBV5-6 and TRBJ1-6; perhaps TRBD1 as D (6 bases). The germline V gene has CDR1 SGHDT and CDR2 YYEEEE. CDR3 length: 14 residues. V lost 5 bases to trimming and J lost 4 bases, with 10 bases between them. The CDR3 sequence is CASSPQGYNSPLHF. CDR3 coding DNA: TGTGCCAGCAGTCCTCAGGGGTATAATTCACCCCTCCACTTT.

The chain combines TRBV27 with TRBJ1-1, with no clear D. V dropped 4 bases and J dropped 0 bases, with 15 bases sitting between them. This CDR3 is 16 amino acids long. CDR1 is MNHEY, CDR2 SMNVEV, per germline (reference sequence). CDR3 in amino acids: CASSSLIDQMNTEAFF. The CDR3 nucleotides read TGTGCCAGCAGTTCACTAATAGACCAGATGAACACTGAAGCTTTCTTT.

The gene calls are TRBV7-2 and TRBJ1-6, with unresolved D. V lost 4 bases, J lost 7 bases, and 5 bases lay in between. Germline CDR1 and CDR2: SGHTA and FQGNSA. The CDR3 totals 12 residues. The CDR3 spells CASSWQNSPLHF. CDR3 nucleotides: TGTGCCAGCAGCTGGCAAAATTCACCCCTCCACTTT.

The V and J genes are TRBV5-6 and TRBJ2-7; a weak D match, TRBD2 (5 bases). This CDR3 has 14 residues. Germline CDR1 is SGHDT and CDR2 is YYEEEE. Trimming shortened V by 4 bases and J by 8 bases, and 19 bases separated the two germline ends. The chain's CDR3 is CASSGEGIESQQYF. The CDR3 coding sequence is TGTGCCAGCAGCGGAGAGGGCATTGAATCCCAGCAGTACTTC.

The chain has TRBV7-2 and TRBJ2-3; D gene unclear. CDR3 length: 13 residues. The ends were cut back, 2 bases at V and 4 bases at J, with 7 bases in the middle. The V gene's germline CDR1 is SGHTA and CDR2 FQGNSA. CDR3 coding DNA: TGTGCCAGCAGCTTAAACGGAGCAGATACGCAGTATTTT. Its protein is CASSLNGADTQYF.

In DNA form, the CDR3 reads TGTGCCAGCAGCTTTTATTCGGACAGGGAGGCTGAGCAGTTCTTC. This sequence encodes CASSFYSDREAEQFF. The chain is built from TRBV5-6 and TRBJ2-1; 8 bases agree with TRBD1. Germline CDR1 SGHDT, CDR2 YYEEEE. V lost 2 bases, J lost 9 bases, and 10 bases stayed unmatched. The CDR3 has 15 amino acids. Together with reference TRBV5-6 and TRBJ2-1, the CDR3 gives the full variable domain: DAGVTQSPTHLIKTRGQQVTLRCSPKSGHDTVSWYQQALGQGPQFIFQYYEEEERQRGNFPDRFSGHQFPNYSSELNVNALLLGDSALYLCASSFYSDREAEQFFGPGTRLTVL.

The chain recombines TRBV11-2 with TRBJ2-1; 7 positions match TRBD1. Germline V CDR1 and CDR2: SGHAT, FQNNGV. V lost 6 bases, J lost 13 bases, and 9 bases stayed unmatched. The CDR3 sequence is 12 residues long. CDR3 residues: CASRPSGQFQFF. CDR3 DNA sequence: TGTGCCAGCAGGCCATCGGGACAGTTTCAGTTCTTC.

The genes are TRBV5-1 and TRBJ2-1; perhaps TRBD2 as D (7 bases). The CDR3 has 15 residues. The V gene lost 5 bases and the J gene lost 8 bases, with 20 bases spanning the gap. Germline V gives CDR1 SGHRS, CDR2 YFSETQ. The DNA for the CDR3 is TGCGCCAGCAGGTTACAGGGAACTGGGGGGGATGAGCAGTTCTTC. Its protein is CASRLQGTGGDEQFF.

V gene TRBV12-5 combines with J gene TRBJ2-6, with D unclear. Germline V CDR1 and CDR2: LGHNT, FRNRAP. The CDR3 runs to 13 residues. Trimming took off 6 bases at V and 3 bases at J, with 6 bases between the two ends. CDR3 nucleotides: TGTGCTAGTGGCCCCGTTGGGGCCAACGTCCTGACTTTC. As protein: CASGPVGANVLTF.

This clone is classed as medium-sized (0.01 to 0.1%). CDR3 amino acids: CATSREEGDGYTF. In nucleotides, the CDR3 is TGTGCCACCAGCAGAGAAGAGGGGGATGGCTACACCTTC. The chain has TRBV15 and TRBJ1-2; D is perhaps TRBD1 (6 bases). The germline V and J ends were trimmed by 0 bases and 6 bases, with 8 bases remaining between them. This CDR3 region has 13 residues. The germline gives CDR1 LNHNV, CDR2 YYDKDF (reference sequence).

The V call is TRBV5-1, the J call TRBJ1-5; D is unclear. V was trimmed by 4 bases and J by 5 bases, leaving 25 bases between them. Germline V gene sequence: CDR1 SGHRS, CDR2 YFSETQ. CDR3 size: 18 residues. The CDR3 reads CASSPSPPGVVKDQPQHF. The CDR3 DNA follows: TGCGCCAGCAGCCCCAGCCCCCCGGGAGTAGTTAAGGATCAGCCCCAGCATTTT.

The chain carries TRBV29-1 and TRBJ2-1, with a possible D match to TRBD1 (6 bases). The germline gives CDR1 SQVTM, CDR2 ANQGSEA. The CDR3 loop spans 11 amino acids. The V end lost 6 bases, the J end lost 7 bases, and 10 bases lay between the germline ends. The CDR3 protein is CSVFRGNEQFF. In nucleotides, the CDR3 is TGCAGCGTCTTTAGGGGGAATGAGCAGTTCTTC.